The entry below describes one TCR beta chain. The V segment lost 4 bases and the J segment 0 bases; nucleotides outside the gene matches: 3. Germline CDR1 KGHSH, CDR2 LQKENI. The CDR3 length is 15 residues. Per the authors' pipeline: Amplification of reference gene primers provided the estimated nucleated cell counts. Measured with immunoSEQ multiplex PCR; TCRdb has only the in-frame clones, and not every one. From that table come the V and J calls and clone size; the DNA was used to work out D and trimming. The sample contains 70,000 or so clones, around 88% of which appear only once. This entry is derived from a study of blood T cell repertoires in COVID-19. About the study: Both acute and convalescent COVID-19 samples were obtained from the United States, Italy and Spain. T cells, B-cell-depleted T cells, or PBMCs supplied cDNA or gDNA.

Patients in Seattle were enrolled during active infection, then followed longitudinally. Sequenced: peripheral blood. The clonotype originates from a man aged 35-49 years with COVID-19, enrolled during active disease. The chain combines TRBV18 with TRBJ2-7; 10 bases map to TRBD2. CDR3 loop: CASSLTSGTSYEQYF. As DNA, the CDR3 is TGTGCCAGCTCACTAACTAGCGGGACCTCCTACGAGCAGTACTTC.